This T cell receptor beta chain was identified during a study of blood T cell repertoires in COVID-19. About the study: PBMCs, B-cell-depleted T cells, or T cells provided the cDNA or gDNA that made up the material.

The assay was immunoSEQ multiplex PCR, and TCRdb's table has in-frame clones only and misses some. The sample yields about 300,000 clones, about 91% seen once. After removal of 4 bases from V and 6 bases from J, the junction contained 10 bases not matched to a gene. This CDR3 has 15 residues. CDR1 SGHNT and CDR2 YYREEE come from the germline V gene (reference sequence). The sample comprised peripheral blood. This chain uses TRBV5-4 with TRBJ2-3; 8 nucleotides align to TRBD2. This TCR derives from a woman aged 30 to 39 who had recovered from COVID-19. In nucleotides, the CDR3 is TGTGCCAGCAGCGGGTCGGGACTAGTATCGGATACGCAGTATTTT. Its protein product is CASSGSGLVSDTQYF.